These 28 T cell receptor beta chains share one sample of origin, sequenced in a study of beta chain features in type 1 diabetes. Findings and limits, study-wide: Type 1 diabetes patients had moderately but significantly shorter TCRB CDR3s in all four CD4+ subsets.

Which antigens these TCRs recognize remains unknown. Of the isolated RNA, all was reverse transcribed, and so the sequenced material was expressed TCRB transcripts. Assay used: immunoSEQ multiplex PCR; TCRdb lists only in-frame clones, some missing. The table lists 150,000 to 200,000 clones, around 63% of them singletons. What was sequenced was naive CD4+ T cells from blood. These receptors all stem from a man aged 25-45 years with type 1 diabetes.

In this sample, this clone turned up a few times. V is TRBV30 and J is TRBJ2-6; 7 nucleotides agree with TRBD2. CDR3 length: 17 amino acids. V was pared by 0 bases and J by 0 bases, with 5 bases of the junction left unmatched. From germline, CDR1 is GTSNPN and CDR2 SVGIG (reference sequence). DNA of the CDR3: TGTGCCTGGAGTGTAGCGGGGCCTAGCTCTGGGGCCAACGTCCTGACTTTC. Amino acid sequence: CAWSVAGPSSGANVLTF.

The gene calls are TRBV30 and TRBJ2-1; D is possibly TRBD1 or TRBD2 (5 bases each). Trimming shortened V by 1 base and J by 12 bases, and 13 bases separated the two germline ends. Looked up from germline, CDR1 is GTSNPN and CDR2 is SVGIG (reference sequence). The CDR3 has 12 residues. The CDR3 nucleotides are TGTGCCTGGAGTGGGGGAGAGGGGCGGCAGTTCTTC. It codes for CAWSGGEGRQFF.

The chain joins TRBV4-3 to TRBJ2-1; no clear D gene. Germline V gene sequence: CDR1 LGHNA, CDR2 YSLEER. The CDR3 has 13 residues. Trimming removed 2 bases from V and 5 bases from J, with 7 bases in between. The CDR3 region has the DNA TGCGCCAGCAGCCAACTCGGTAACAATGAGCAGTTCTTC. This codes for CASSQLGNNEQFF.

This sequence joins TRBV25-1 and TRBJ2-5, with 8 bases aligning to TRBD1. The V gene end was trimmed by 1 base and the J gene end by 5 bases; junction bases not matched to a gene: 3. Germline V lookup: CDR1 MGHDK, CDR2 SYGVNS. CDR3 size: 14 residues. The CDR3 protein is CASSEFAGGETQYF. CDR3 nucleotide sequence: TGTGCCAGCAGTGAATTCGCAGGGGGCGAGACCCAGTACTTC.

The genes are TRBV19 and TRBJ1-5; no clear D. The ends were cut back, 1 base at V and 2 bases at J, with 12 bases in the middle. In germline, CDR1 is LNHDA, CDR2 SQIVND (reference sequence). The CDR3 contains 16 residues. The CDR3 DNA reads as TGTGCCAGTAGTATAGGAGAAGATTTTGGCAATCAGCCCCAGCATTTT. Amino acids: CASSIGEDFGNQPQHF. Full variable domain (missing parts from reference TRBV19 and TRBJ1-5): DGGITQSPKYLFRKEGQNVTLSCEQNLNHDAMYWYRQDPGQGLRLIYYSQIVNDFQKGDIAEGYSVSREKKESFPLTVTSAQKNPTAFYLCASSIGEDFGNQPQHFGDGTRLSIL.

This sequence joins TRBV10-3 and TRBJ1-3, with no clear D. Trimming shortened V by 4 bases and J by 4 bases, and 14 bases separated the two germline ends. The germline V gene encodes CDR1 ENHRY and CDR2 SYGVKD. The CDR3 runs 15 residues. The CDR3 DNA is TGTGCCATCAGTGTGGGTGCCCTGGGCGGAAACACCATATATTTT. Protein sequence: CAISVGALGGNTIYF.

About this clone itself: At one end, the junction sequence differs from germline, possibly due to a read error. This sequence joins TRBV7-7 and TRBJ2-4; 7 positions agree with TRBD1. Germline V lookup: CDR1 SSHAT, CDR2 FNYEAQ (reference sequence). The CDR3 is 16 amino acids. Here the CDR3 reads CASSSTGAPAKNIQYF. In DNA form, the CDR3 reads TGTGCTAGCAGCTCTACAGGGGCGCCGGCCAAAAACATTCAGTACTTC.

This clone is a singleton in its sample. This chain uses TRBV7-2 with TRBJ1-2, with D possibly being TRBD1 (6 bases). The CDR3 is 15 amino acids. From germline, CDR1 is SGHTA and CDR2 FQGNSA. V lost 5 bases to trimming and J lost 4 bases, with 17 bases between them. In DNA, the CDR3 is TGTGCCAGCAGCCGAAACCAGGACAGCCTCTATGGCTACACCTTC. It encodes CASSRNQDSLYGYTF.

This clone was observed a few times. This chain's CDR3 is CSAPGREKLFF. In DNA form, the CDR3 reads TGCAGTGCCCCCGGACGGGAAAAACTGTTTTTT. The chain uses TRBV20-1 and TRBJ1-4; D not certain. Per germline, CDR1 DFQATT and CDR2 SNEGSKA (reference sequence). CDR3 length: 11 amino acids. Between the trimmed V and J ends, which lost 6 bases and 8 bases, there was a span of 10 bases.

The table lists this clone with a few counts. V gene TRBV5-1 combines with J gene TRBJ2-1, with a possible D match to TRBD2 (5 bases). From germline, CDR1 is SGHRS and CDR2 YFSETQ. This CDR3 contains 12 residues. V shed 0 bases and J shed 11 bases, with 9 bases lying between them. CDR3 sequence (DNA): TGCGCCAGCAGCTTGGAAGGGAGACAGCAGTTCTTC. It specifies CASSLEGRQQFF.

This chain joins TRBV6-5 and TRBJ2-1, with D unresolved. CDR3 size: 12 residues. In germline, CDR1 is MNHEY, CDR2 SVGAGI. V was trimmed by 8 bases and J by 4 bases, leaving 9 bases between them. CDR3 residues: CASRARYNEQFF. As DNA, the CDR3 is TGTGCCAGCCGAGCTCGATACAATGAGCAGTTCTTC.

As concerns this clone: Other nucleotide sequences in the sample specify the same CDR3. CDR3: CASSHSGANVLTF. The CDR3 region has the DNA TGTGCCAGCAGTCACTCTGGGGCCAACGTCCTGACTTTC. The chain uses TRBV14 and TRBJ2-6; D is uncertain. CDR1 SGHDN and CDR2 FVKESK come from the germline V gene. V lost 6 bases to trimming and J lost 0 bases, with 3 bases between them. This CDR3 contains 13 residues.

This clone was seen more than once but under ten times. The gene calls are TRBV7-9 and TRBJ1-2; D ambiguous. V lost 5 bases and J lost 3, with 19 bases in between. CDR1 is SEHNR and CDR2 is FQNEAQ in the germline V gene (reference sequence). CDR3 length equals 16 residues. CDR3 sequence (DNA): TGTGCCAGCAGCCCGAGGGTATTGGAAAACCACTATGGCTACACCTTC. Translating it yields CASSPRVLENHYGYTF.

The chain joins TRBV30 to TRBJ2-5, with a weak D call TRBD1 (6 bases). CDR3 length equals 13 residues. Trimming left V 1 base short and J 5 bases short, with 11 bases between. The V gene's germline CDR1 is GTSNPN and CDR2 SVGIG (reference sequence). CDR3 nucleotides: TGTGCCTGGAGTGCAACAGGGCGGGAGACCCAGTACTTC. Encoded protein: CAWSATGRETQYF.

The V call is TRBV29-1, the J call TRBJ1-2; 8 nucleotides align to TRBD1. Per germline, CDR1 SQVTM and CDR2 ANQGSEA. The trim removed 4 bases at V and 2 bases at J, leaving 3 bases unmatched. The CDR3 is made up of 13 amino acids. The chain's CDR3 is CSVGQGRNYGYTF. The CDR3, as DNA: TGCAGCGTTGGACAGGGGCGGAACTATGGCTACACCTTC.

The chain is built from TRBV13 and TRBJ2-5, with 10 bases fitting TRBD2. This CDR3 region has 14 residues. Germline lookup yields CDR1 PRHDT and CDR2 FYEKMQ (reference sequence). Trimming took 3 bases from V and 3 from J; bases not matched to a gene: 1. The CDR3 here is CASSLGTSEETQYF. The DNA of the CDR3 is TGTGCCAGCAGCTTGGGGACTAGCGAAGAGACCCAGTACTTC.

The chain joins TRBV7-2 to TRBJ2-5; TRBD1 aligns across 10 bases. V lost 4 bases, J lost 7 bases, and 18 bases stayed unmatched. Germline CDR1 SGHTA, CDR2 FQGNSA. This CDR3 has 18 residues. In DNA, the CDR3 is TGTGCCAGCAGCTCCGGGAATCCGGGACAGGGGAGAAAGGGGACCCAGTACTTC. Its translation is CASSSGNPGQGRKGTQYF. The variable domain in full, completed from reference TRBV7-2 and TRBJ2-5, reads GAGVSQSPSNKVTEKGKDVELRCDPISGHTALYWYRQSLGQGLEFLIYFQGNSAPDKSGLPSDRFSAERTGGSVSTLTIQRTQQEDSAVYLCASSSGNPGQGRKGTQYFGPGTRLLVL.

The CDR3 coding sequence is TGTGCCAGCAGTGTCCGGGGAGACACAGATACGCAGTATTTT. Protein: CASSVRGDTDTQYF. V usage is TRBV2 and J usage is TRBJ2-3, with D maybe TRBD2 (5 bases). The V end was cut by 4 bases, the J end by 2 bases, with 10 bases between. This CDR3 spans 14 amino acids. Per the germline V gene, CDR1 is SNHLY and CDR2 is FYNNEI. Supplemented by reference TRBV2 and TRBJ2-3, the full variable domain reads EPEVTQTPSHQVTQMGQEVILRCVPISNHLYFYWYRQILGQKVEFLVSFYNNEISEKSEIFDDQFSVERPDGSNFTLKIRSTKLEDSAMYFCASSVRGDTDTQYFGPGTRLTVL.

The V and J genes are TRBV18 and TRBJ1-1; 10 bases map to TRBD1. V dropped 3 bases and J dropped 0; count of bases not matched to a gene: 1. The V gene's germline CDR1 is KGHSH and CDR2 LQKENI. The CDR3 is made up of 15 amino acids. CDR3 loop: CASSPGQGLNTEAFF. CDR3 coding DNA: TGTGCCAGCTCACCGGGACAGGGGTTGAACACTGAAGCTTTCTTT.

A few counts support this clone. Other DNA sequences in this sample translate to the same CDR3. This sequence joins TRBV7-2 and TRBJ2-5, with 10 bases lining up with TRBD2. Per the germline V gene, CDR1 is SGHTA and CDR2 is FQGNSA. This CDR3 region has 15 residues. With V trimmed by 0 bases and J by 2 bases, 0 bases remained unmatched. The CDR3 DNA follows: TGTGCCAGCAGCTTAGCACTAGCGGGGCAAGAGACCCAGTACTTC. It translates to CASSLALAGQETQYF.

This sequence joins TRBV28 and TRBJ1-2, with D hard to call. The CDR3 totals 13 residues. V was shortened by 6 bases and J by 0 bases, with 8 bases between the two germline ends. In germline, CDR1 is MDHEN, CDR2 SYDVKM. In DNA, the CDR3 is TGTGCCAGCAGGACGCCCACTAACTATGGCTACACCTTC. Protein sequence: CASRTPTNYGYTF.

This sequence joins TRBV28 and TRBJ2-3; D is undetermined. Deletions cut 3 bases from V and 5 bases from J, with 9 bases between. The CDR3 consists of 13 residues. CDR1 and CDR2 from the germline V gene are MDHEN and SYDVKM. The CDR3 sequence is CASSLAKEDTQYF. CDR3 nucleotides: TGTGCCAGCAGTTTGGCGAAGGAAGATACGCAGTATTTT.

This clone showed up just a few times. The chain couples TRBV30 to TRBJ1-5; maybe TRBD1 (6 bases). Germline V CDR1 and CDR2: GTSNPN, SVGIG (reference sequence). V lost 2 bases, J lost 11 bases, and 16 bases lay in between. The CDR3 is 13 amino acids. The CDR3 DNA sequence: TGTGCCTGGAGTCGGGGGGCTCCCGAATCCCAGCATTTT. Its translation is CAWSRGAPESQHF.

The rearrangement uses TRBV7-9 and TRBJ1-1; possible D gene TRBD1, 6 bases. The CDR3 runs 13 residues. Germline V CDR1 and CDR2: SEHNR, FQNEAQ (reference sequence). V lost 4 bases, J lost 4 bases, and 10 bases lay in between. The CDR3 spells CASSSQGGTEAFF. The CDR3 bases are TGTGCCAGCAGCTCACAGGGAGGCACTGAAGCTTTCTTT.

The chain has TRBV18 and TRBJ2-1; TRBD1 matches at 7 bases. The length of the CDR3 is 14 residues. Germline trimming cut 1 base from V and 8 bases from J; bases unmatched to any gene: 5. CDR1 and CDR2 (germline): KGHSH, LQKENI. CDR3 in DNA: TGTGCCAGCTCACCACAGGGGGCGGGCGATGAGCAGTTCTTC. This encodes CASSPQGAGDEQFF. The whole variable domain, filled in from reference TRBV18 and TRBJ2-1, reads NAGVMQNPRHLVRRRGQEARLRCSPMKGHSHVYWYRQLPEEGLKFMVYLQKENIIDESGMPKERFSAEFPKEGPSILRIQQVVRGDSAAYFCASSPQGAGDEQFFGPGTRLTVL.

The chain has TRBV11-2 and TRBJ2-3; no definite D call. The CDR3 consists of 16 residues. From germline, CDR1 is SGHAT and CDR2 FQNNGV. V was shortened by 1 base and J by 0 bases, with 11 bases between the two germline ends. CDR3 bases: TGTGCCAGCAGCTTAGGAGTCTCACCTAGCACAGATACGCAGTATTTT. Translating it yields CASSLGVSPSTDTQYF. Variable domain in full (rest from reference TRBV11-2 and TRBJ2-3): EAGVAQSPRYKIIEKRQSVAFWCNPISGHATLYWYQQILGQGPKLLIQFQNNGVVDDSQLPKDRFSAERLKGVDSTLKIQPAKLEDSAVYLCASSLGVSPSTDTQYFGPGTRLTVL.

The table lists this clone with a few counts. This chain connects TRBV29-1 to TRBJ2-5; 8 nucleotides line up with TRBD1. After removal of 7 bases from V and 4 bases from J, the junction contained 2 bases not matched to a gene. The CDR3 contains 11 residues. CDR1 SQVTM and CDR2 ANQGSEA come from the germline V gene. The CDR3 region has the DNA TGCAGCGCTACAGGGGGAGAGACCCAGTACTTC. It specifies CSATGGETQYF.

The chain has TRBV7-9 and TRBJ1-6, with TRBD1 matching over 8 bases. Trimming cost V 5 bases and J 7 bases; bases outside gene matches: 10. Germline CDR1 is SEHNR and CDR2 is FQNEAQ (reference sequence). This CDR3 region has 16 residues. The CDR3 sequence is CASSNDRTGLNSPLHF. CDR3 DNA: TGTGCCAGCAGCAATGATAGGACAGGGTTAAATTCACCCCTCCACTTT. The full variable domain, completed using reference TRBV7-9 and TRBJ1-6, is DTGVSQNPRHKITKRGQNVTFRCDPISEHNRLYWYRQTLGQGPEFLTYFQNEAQLEKSRLLSDRFSAERPKGSFSTLEIQRTEQGDSAMYLCASSNDRTGLNSPLHFGNGTRLTVT.